This T cell receptor (beta chain) was sequenced for a study of shared clonotypes between healthy human individuals. Findings of the study overall: Deeper or shallower sequencing was expected to change how clonotypes are shared among donors.

This CDR3 region has 16 residues. Germline V gene data show CDR1 as SGHVS and CDR2 as FQNEAQ. V shed 1 base and J shed 3 bases, with 13 bases lying between them. Note on this clone: The target antigen is unknown.

The authors ran the assay at deep level. TCRdb's copy holds only in-frame clones and misses some; the assay was immunoSEQ multiplex PCR. The repertoire consists of more than 1.2 million clones, with about 98.5% occurring once and the leading ten covering over 0.3%. The origin of this receptor is a man younger than 40 in good health. This chain joins TRBV7-8 and TRBJ2-1, with D possibly TRBD1 on 6 matching bases. The specimen was naive CD4+ T cells sorted from blood. Subset meaning: CD45RA+ positively selected. CDR3 sequence reads: CASSLDGRGGYNEQFF. The CDR3 DNA reads TGTGCCAGCAGCTTAGATGGCAGAGGGGGCTACAATGAGCAGTTCTTC.